This TCR beta chain was captured by sequencing in a study of T cells after yellow fever vaccination. Study-level information: For low cell numbers, libraries were made with SMART-Seq v4 Ultra Low Input.

Losses at the gene ends were 4 bases for V and 4 bases for J; bases not matched to a gene: 6. The CDR3 totals 16 residues. Looked up from germline, CDR1 is SGHDT and CDR2 is YYEEEE. Study-level findings and limits: The secondary response was weaker but peaked faster, day 5 versus 15. Abundant clonotypes from the bulk population could contaminate FACS-sorted repertoires. Detected again after the booster were most primary-vaccination clones, at 95% to 97% CD4 and about 90% CD8.

A single record per CDR3 protein comes from TCRdb applying MiXCR to the 5' RACE reads. The sample carries fewer than 350,000 distinct CDR3 sequences, approximately 4% recorded once. In regard to this clonotype: Its antigen is as yet unknown.

The receptor comes from a man younger than 30 who received the YFV17D yellow fever vaccine. The rearrangement joins TRBV5-6 to TRBJ2-1, with TRBD2 identical over 12 bases. Sequenced material: PBMCs, taken 15 days after the yellow fever booster vaccination. The CDR3 region is CASSIALAGGYNEQFF. Here the CDR3 DNA reads TGTGCCAGCAGCATCGCCCTAGCGGGGGGGTACAATGAGCAGTTCTTC.